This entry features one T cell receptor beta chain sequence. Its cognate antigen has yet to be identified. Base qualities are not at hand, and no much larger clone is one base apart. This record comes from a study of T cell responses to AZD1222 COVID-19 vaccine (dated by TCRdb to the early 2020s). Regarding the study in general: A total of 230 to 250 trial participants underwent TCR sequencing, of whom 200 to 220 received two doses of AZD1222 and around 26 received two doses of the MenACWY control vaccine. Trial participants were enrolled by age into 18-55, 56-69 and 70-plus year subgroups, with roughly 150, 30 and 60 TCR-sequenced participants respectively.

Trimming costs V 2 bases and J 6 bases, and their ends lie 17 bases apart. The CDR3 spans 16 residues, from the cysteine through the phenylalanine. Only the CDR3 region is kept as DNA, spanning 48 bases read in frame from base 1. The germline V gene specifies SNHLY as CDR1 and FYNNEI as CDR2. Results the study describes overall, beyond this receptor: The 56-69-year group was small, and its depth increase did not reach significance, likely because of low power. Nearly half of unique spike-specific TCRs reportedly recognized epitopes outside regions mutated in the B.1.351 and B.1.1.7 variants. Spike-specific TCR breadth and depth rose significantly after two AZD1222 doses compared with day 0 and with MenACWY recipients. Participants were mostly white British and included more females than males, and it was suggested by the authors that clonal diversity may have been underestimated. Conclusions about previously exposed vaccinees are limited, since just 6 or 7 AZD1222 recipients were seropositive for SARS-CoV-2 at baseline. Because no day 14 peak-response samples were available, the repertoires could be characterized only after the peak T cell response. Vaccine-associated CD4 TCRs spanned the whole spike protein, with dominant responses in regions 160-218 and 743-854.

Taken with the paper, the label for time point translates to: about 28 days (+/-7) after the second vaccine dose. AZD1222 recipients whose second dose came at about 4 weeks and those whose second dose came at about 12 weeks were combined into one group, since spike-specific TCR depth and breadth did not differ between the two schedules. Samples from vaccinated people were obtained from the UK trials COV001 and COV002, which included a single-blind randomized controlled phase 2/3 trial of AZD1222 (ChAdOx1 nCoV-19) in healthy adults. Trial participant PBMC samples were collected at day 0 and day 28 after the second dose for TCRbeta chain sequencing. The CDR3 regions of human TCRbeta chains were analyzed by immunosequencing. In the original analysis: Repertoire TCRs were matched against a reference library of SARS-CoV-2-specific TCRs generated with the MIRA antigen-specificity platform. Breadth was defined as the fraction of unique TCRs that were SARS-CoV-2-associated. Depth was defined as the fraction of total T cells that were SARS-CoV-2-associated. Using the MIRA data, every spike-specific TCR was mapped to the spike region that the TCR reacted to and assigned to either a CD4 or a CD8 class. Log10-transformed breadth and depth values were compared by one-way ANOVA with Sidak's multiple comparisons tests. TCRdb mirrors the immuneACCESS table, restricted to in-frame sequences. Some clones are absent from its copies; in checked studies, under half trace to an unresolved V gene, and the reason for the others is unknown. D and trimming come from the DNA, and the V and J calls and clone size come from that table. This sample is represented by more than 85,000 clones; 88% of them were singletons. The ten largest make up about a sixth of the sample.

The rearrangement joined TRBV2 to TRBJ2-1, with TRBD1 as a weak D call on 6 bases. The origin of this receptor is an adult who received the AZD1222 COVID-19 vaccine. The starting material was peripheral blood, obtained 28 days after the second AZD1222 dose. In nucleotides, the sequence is TGTGCCAGCAGTGAAAACCAGGGGTTATGGGCCAATGAGCAGTTCTTC. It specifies CASSENQGLWANEQFF.